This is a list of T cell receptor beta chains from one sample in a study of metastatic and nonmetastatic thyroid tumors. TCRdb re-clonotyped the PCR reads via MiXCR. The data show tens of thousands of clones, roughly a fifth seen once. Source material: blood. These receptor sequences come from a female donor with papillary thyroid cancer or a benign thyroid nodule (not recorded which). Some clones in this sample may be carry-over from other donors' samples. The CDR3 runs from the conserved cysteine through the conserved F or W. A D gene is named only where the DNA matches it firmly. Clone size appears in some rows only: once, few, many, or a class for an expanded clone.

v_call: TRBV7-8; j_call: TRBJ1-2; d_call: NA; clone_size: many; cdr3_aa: CASSLMGIANYGYTF; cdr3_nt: TGTGCCAGCAGCTTAATGGGGATTGCTAACTATGGCTACACCTTC
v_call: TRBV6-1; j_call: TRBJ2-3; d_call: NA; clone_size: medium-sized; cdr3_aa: CASREKQGITDTQYF; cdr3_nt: TGTGCCAGCAGAGAAAAACAGGGAATCACAGATACGCAGTATTTT
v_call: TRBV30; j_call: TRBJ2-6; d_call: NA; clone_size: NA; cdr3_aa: CAWTTSGANVLTF; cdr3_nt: TGTGCCTGGACGACTAGTGGGGCCAACGTCCTGACTTTC
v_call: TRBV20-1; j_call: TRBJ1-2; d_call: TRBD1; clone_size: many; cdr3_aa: CSARDPKGALAYGYTF; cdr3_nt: TGCAGTGCTAGAGACCCAAAGGGGGCGTTGGCCTATGGCTACACCTTC
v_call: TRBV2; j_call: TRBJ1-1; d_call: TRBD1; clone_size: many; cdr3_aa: CARGTPQGRDTEAFF; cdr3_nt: TGTGCCAGGGGAACGCCACAGGGGAGGGACACTGAAGCTTTCTTT
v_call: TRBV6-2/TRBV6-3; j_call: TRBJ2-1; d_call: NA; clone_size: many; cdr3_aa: CASHPRLGGDEQFF; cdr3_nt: TGTGCCAGCCACCCCCGGTTGGGGGGTGATGAGCAGTTCTTC
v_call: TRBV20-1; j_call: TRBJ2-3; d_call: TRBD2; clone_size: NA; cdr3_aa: CSLKRGRTSTDTQYF; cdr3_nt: TGCAGTTTAAAGCGGGGGCGCACTAGCACAGATACGCAGTATTTT
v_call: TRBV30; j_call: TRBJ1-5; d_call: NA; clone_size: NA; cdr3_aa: CAWTLGQGDYSNQPQHF; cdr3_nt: TGTGCCTGGACTTTAGGTCAGGGAGATTATAGCAATCAGCCCCAGCATTTT
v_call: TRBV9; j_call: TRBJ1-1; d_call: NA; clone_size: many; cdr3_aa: CASSVGGVGTEAFF; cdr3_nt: TGTGCCAGCAGCGTAGGGGGAGTTGGGACTGAAGCTTTCTTT
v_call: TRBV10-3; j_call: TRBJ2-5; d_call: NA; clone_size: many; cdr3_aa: CAISDRTVQETQYF; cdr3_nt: TGTGCCATCAGTGACCGGACAGTCCAAGAGACCCAGTACTTC
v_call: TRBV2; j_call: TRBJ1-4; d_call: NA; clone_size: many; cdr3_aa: CASSRQATNEKLFF; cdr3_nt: TGTGCCAGCAGTCGACAGGCAACTAATGAAAAACTGTTTTTT
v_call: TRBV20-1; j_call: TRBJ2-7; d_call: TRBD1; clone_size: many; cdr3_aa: CSAGTGGGYEQYF; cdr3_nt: TGCAGTGCCGGGACAGGGGGCGGATACGAGCAGTACTTC
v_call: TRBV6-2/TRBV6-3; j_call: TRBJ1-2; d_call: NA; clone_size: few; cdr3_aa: CASIHSGGCGYTF; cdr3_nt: TGTGCCAGCATCCACTCTGGGGGGTGTGGCTACACCTTC
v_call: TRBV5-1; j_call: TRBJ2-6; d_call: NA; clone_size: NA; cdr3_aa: CASSLQGGGANVLTF; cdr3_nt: TGCGCCAGCAGCCTACAGGGTGGTGGGGCCAACGTCCTGACTTTC
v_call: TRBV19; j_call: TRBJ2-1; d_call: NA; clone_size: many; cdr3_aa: CASSLVRYNEQFF; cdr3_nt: TGTGCCAGTAGCCTTGTCCGGTACAATGAGCAGTTCTTC
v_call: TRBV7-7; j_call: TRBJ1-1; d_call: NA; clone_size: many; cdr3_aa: CASSDGLNTEAFF; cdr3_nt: TGTGCTAGCAGCGACGGCTTGAACACTGAAGCTTTCTTT
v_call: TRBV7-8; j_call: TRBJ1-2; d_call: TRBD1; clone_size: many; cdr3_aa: CASSLRGTEYGYTF; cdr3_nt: TGTGCCAGCAGCTTACGGGGGACAGAGTATGGCTACACCTTC
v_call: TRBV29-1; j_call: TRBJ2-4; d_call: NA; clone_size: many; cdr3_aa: CSVDNQTKNIQYF; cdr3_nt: TGCAGCGTAGATAACCAGACCAAAAACATTCAGTACTTC
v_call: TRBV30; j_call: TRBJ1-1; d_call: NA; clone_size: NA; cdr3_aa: CAWSVGKYTEAFF; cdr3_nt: TGTGCCTGGAGTGTAGGGAAATACACTGAAGCTTTCTTT
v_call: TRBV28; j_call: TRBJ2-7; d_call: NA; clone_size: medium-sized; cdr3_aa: CASSTVVPWGYQTYEQYF; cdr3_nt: TGTGCCAGCTCGACAGTCGTCCCCTGGGGCTACCAAACCTACGAGCAGTACTTC
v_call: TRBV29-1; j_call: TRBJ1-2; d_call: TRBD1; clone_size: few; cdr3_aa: CSSRTGGSSRYTF; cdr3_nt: TGCAGCTCCCGGACAGGTGGTTCCTCTCGCTACACCTTC
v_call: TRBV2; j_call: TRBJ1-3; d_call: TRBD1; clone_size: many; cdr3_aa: CASSEGTGLGNTIYF; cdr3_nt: TGTGCCAGCAGTGAAGGGACAGGGCTCGGAAACACCATATATTTT
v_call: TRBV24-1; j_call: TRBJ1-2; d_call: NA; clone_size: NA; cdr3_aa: CATRRGGGVGYTF; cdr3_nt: TGTGCCACCAGGAGGGGCGGGGGCGTTGGCTACACCTTC
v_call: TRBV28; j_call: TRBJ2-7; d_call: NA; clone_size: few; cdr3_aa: CASSLSLGEQYF; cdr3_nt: TGTGCCAGCAGCCTGTCCCTCGGAGAGCAGTACTTC
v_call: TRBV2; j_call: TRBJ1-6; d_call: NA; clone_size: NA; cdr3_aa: CASSRQGSTYNSPLQF; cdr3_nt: TGTGCCAGCAGTCGTCAGGGTAGCACCTATAATTCACCCCTCCAATTT
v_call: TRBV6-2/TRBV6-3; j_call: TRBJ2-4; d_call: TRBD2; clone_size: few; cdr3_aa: CASSFKPGLAGGIAKNIQYF; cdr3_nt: TGTGCCAGCAGCTTCAAGCCGGGACTAGCGGGGGGCATAGCCAAAAACATTCAGTACTTC
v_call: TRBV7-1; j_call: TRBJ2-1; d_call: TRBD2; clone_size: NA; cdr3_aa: CASSVLQGIGTSGTRSYNEQFF; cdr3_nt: TGTGCCAGCAGCGTCCTTCAAGGTATCGGGACTAGCGGGACCCGCTCCTACAATGAGCAGTTCTTC
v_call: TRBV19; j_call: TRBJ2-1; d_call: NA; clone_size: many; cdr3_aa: CASSIGGLSYNEQFF; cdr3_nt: TGTGCCAGTAGTATAGGAGGACTCTCCTACAATGAGCAGTTCTTC
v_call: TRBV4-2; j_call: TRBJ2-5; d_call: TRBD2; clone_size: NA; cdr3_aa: CASSVSLAGERQETQYF; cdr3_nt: TGTGCCAGCAGCGTCTCCCTAGCGGGAGAACGTCAAGAGACCCAGTACTTC
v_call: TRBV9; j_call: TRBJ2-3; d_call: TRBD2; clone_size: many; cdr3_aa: CASSVVASGGGDTQYF; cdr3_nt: TGTGCCAGCAGTGTAGTGGCTAGCGGGGGTGGAGATACGCAGTATTTT
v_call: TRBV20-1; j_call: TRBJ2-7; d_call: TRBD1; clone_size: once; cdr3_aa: CSARDGRQGPYEQYF; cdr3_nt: TGCAGTGCTAGAGATGGGAGACAGGGACCCTACGAGCAGTACTTC
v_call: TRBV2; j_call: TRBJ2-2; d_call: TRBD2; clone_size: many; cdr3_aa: CASSPPGLAGTGELFF; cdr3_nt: TGTGCCAGCAGCCCCCCTGGACTAGCGGGGACCGGGGAGCTGTTTTTT
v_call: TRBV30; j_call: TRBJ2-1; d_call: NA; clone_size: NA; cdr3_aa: CCASGGYNEQFF; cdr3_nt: NA
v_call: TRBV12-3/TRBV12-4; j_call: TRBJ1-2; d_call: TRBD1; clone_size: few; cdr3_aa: CASRLTPGQGNGYTF; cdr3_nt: TGTGCCAGCAGACTAACACCGGGACAGGGGAATGGCTACACCTTC
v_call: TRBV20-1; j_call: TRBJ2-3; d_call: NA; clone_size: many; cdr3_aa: CSAKGGVSTDTQYF; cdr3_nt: TGCAGTGCGAAGGGGGGGGTCAGCACAGATACGCAGTATTTT
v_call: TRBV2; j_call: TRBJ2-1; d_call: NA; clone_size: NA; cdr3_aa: CASSARAVPYNEQFF; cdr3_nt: TGTGCCAGCAGCGCCCGGGCGGTTCCCTACAATGAGCAGTTCTTC
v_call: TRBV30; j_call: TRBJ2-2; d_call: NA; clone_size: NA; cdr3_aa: CAWSRGYGELFF; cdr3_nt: TGTGCCTGGAGCCGAGGCTACGGGGAGCTGTTTTTT
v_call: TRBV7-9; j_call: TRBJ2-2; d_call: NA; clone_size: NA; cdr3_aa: CASSPGAANTVELFF; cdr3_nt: TGTGCCAGCAGTCCCGGGGCCGCGAACACCGTGGAGCTGTTTTTT
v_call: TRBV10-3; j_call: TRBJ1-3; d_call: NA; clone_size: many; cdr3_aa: CAIRGAGPSGNTIYF; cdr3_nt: TGTGCCATCAGGGGGGCCGGACCCTCTGGAAACACCATATATTTT
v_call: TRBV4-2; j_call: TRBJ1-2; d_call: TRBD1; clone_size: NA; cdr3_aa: CASSRGTGADRADYGYTF; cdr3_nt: TGTGCCAGCAGCCGGGGTACGGGGGCCGACAGGGCGGACTATGGCTACACCTTC
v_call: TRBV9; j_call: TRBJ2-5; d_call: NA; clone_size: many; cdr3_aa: CASSVVPTETQYF; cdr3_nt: TGTGCCAGCAGCGTAGTTCCTACCGAGACCCAGTACTTC
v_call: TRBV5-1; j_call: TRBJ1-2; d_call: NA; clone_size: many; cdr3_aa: CASSIPGLNYGYTF; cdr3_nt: TGCGCCAGCAGCATACCGGGACTGAACTATGGCTACACCTTC
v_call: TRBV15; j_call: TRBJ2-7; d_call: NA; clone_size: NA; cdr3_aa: CATSRAQGHSYEHYF; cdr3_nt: TGTGCTACCAGCAGAGCCCAAGGACACTCCTACGAGCATTACTTC
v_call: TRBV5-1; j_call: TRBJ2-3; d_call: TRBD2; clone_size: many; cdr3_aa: CASSQGLAGANPTDTQYF; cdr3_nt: TGCGCCAGCAGCCAAGGACTAGCGGGAGCCAACCCCACAGATACGCAGTATTTT
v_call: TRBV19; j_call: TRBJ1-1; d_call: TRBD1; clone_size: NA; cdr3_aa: CASSIESGQGYTEAFF; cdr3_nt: TGTGCCAGTAGTATAGAGAGTGGACAGGGCTACACTGAAGCTTTCTTT
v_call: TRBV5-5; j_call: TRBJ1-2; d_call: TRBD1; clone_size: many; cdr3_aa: CASSTAGTGNYGYTF; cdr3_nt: TGTGCCAGCAGCACGGCCGGGACAGGGAACTATGGCTACACCTTC
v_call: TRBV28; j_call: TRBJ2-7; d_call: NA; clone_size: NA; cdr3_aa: CASMTTGCSYEQHF; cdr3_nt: TGTGCCAGCATGACTACAGGGTGCTCCTACGAGCAGCACTTC
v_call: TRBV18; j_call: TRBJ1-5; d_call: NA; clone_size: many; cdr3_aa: CASSPSVGAGQPQHF; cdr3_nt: TGTGCCAGCTCACCATCCGTGGGGGCGGGTCAGCCCCAGCATTTT
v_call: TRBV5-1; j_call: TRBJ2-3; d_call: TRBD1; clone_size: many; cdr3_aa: CASSPGTDLLDTQYF; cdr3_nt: TGCGCCAGCAGCCCAGGGACAGACCTACTTGATACGCAGTATTTT
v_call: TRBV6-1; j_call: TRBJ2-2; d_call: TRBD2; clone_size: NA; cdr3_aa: CASVSGGSGTWELFF; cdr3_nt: TGTGCCAGTGTTAGCGGGGGGTCCGGCACCTGGGAGCTGTTTTTT
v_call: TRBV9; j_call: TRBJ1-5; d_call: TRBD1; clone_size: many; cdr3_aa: CASSVGDRYGNQPQHF; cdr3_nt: TGTGCCAGCAGCGTAGGGGACAGGTATGGCAATCAGCCCCAGCATTTT